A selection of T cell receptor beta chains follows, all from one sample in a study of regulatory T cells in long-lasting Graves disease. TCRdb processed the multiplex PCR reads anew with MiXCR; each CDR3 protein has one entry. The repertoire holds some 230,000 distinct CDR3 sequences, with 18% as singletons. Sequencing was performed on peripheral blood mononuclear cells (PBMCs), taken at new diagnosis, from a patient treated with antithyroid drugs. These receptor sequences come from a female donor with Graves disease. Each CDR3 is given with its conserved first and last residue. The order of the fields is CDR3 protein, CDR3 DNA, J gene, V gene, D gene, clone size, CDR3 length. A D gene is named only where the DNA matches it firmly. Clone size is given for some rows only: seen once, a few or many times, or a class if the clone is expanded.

CDR3aa: CASSTGMGSGNYEQYF; CDR3nt: TGTGCCAGCAGCACCGGGATGGGAAGCGGGAACTACGAGCAATACTTC; j_gene: TRBJ2-7; v_gene: TRBV7-2; d_gene: TRBD2; abundance: -; len: 16
CDR3aa: CAISGGQLYNEQFF; CDR3nt: TGTGCCATCAGTGGAGGACAGCTTTACAATGAGCAGTTCTTC; j_gene: TRBJ2-1; v_gene: TRBV10-3; d_gene: -; abundance: -; len: 14
CDR3aa: CSAKRGHTQYF; CDR3nt: TGCAGTGCCAAGCGGGGGCATACGCAGTATTTT; j_gene: TRBJ2-3; v_gene: TRBV20-1; d_gene: TRBD2; abundance: many; len: 11
CDR3aa: CASSTSARTDTQYF; CDR3nt: TGTGCCAGCAGTACCAGCGCCCGCACAGATACGCAGTATTTT; j_gene: TRBJ2-3; v_gene: TRBV2; d_gene: -; abundance: many; len: 14
CDR3aa: CASSRTTGVEQYF; CDR3nt: TGTGCCAGCAGCCGGACAACAGGGGTCGAGCAGTACTTC; j_gene: TRBJ2-7; v_gene: TRBV3-2; d_gene: -; abundance: many; len: 13
CDR3aa: CSVEEGGQRAFF; CDR3nt: TGCAGCGTTGAAGAAGGGGGACAACGAGCTTTCTTT; j_gene: TRBJ1-1; v_gene: TRBV29-1; d_gene: -; abundance: -; len: 12
CDR3aa: CATSRGNSGRAETQYF; CDR3nt: TGTGCCACCAGCAGAGGAAATAGCGGGAGGGCAGAGACCCAGTACTTC; j_gene: TRBJ2-5; v_gene: TRBV15; d_gene: TRBD2; abundance: many; len: 16
CDR3aa: CASSLEVGSLTGELFF; CDR3nt: TGTGCCAGCAGTTTAGAGGTCGGGAGTTTGACCGGGGAGCTGTTTTTT; j_gene: TRBJ2-2; v_gene: TRBV12-3/TRBV12-4; d_gene: -; abundance: many; len: 16
CDR3aa: CASRREGPVYNEQFF; CDR3nt: TGTGCCAGCAGGCGTGAAGGGCCGGTCTACAATGAGCAGTTCTTC; j_gene: TRBJ2-1; v_gene: TRBV27; d_gene: -; abundance: many; len: 15
CDR3aa: CASSQLGAPNEKLFF; CDR3nt: TGTGCCAGCAGCCAATTAGGGGCACCGAATGAAAAACTGTTTTTT; j_gene: TRBJ1-4; v_gene: TRBV7-8; d_gene: -; abundance: -; len: 15
CDR3aa: CASSFHRGSPYEQYF; CDR3nt: TGTGCCAGTAGTTTCCACAGGGGTAGCCCTTACGAGCAGTACTTC; j_gene: TRBJ2-7; v_gene: TRBV19; d_gene: TRBD1; abundance: many; len: 15
CDR3aa: CATSARTSGRSGEQFF; CDR3nt: TGTGCCACCAGTGCAAGGACTAGCGGGAGATCCGGTGAGCAGTTCTTC; j_gene: TRBJ2-1; v_gene: TRBV24-1; d_gene: TRBD2; abundance: many; len: 16
CDR3aa: CASSLWDRDNNEQFF; CDR3nt: TGTGCCAGCAGTTTATGGGACAGGGACAACAATGAGCAGTTCTTC; j_gene: TRBJ2-1; v_gene: TRBV12-3/TRBV12-4; d_gene: TRBD1; abundance: many; len: 15
CDR3aa: CASSLAGTGYIHEQYF; CDR3nt: TGTGCCAGCAGCTTGGCCGGGACAGGGTATATTCACGAGCAGTACTTC; j_gene: TRBJ2-7; v_gene: TRBV5-8; d_gene: TRBD1; abundance: -; len: 16
CDR3aa: CASKLRGGSEETQYF; CDR3nt: TGTGCCAGCAAGTTAAGGGGCGGGAGTGAGGAGACCCAGTACTTC; j_gene: TRBJ2-5; v_gene: TRBV27; d_gene: TRBD2; abundance: many; len: 15
CDR3aa: CASTLHRVDTEAFF; CDR3nt: TGTGCCAGCACCCTTCATCGAGTCGACACTGAAGCTTTCTTT; j_gene: TRBJ1-1; v_gene: TRBV2; d_gene: -; abundance: many; len: 14
CDR3aa: CASSLERGAYNEQFF; CDR3nt: TGTGCCAGCAGCTTAGAGCGGGGGGCCTACAATGAGCAGTTCTTC; j_gene: TRBJ2-1; v_gene: TRBV7-3; d_gene: TRBD2; abundance: many; len: 15
CDR3aa: CASSVGLAPYEQYF; CDR3nt: TGTGCCAGCAGCGTAGGCCTAGCCCCCTACGAGCAGTACTTC; j_gene: TRBJ2-7; v_gene: TRBV9; d_gene: -; abundance: -; len: 14
CDR3aa: CATGDREGTEAFF; CDR3nt: TGTGCCACTGGGGACAGGGAAGGGACTGAAGCTTTCTTT; j_gene: TRBJ1-1; v_gene: TRBV24-1; d_gene: TRBD1; abundance: many; len: 13
CDR3aa: CSVATNEKLFF; CDR3nt: TGCAGCGTTGCAACTAATGAAAAACTGTTTTTT; j_gene: TRBJ1-4; v_gene: TRBV29-1; d_gene: -; abundance: few; len: 11
CDR3aa: CASSQTSGRAREQFF; CDR3nt: TGCGCCAGCAGCCAGACTAGCGGGAGGGCACGAGAGCAGTTCTTC; j_gene: TRBJ2-1; v_gene: TRBV4-1; d_gene: TRBD2; abundance: few; len: 15
CDR3aa: CASSRTQSYEQYF; CDR3nt: TGTGCCAGCAGCCGGACACAGTCCTACGAGCAGTACTTC; j_gene: TRBJ2-7; v_gene: TRBV3-1; d_gene: -; abundance: -; len: 13
CDR3aa: CASSPTSEKLFF; CDR3nt: TGTGCCAGCAGCCCTACCAGTGAAAAACTGTTTTTT; j_gene: TRBJ1-4; v_gene: TRBV7-6; d_gene: -; abundance: many; len: 12
CDR3aa: CASRLRSGANVLTF; CDR3nt: TGTGCCAGCCGGCTCCGCTCTGGGGCCAACGTCCTGACTTTC; j_gene: TRBJ2-6; v_gene: TRBV2; d_gene: -; abundance: many; len: 14
CDR3aa: CASSSGRATEAFF; CDR3nt: TGTGCCAGCAGTTCCGGTAGAGCCACTGAAGCTTTCTTT; j_gene: TRBJ1-1; v_gene: TRBV27; d_gene: -; abundance: many; len: 13
CDR3aa: CATGDSGRNYGYTF; CDR3nt: TGTGCCACCGGTGACTCGGGACGGAACTATGGCTACACCTTC; j_gene: TRBJ1-2; v_gene: TRBV24-1; d_gene: -; abundance: few; len: 14
CDR3aa: CSVSTEAASTDTQYF; CDR3nt: TGCAGCGTATCCACAGAGGCGGCTAGCACAGATACGCAGTATTTT; j_gene: TRBJ2-3; v_gene: TRBV29-1; d_gene: -; abundance: many; len: 15
CDR3aa: CASSPEGVLPSNEQFF; CDR3nt: TGTGCCAGCAGCCCCGAAGGGGTCCTACCCTCCAATGAGCAGTTCTTC; j_gene: TRBJ2-1; v_gene: TRBV9; d_gene: -; abundance: many; len: 16
CDR3aa: CASSPQWGQPAEAFF; CDR3nt: TGTGCCAGTAGTCCACAGTGGGGACAGCCGGCCGAAGCTTTCTTT; j_gene: TRBJ1-1; v_gene: TRBV19; d_gene: TRBD1; abundance: many; len: 15
CDR3aa: CASSIAAAGEFNEQFF; CDR3nt: TGTGCCAGTAGTATAGCGGCAGCGGGAGAGTTTAATGAGCAGTTCTTC; j_gene: TRBJ2-1; v_gene: TRBV19; d_gene: TRBD2; abundance: many; len: 16
CDR3aa: CASSPSTGLGWSSYNEQFF; CDR3nt: TGTGCCAGCAGTCCTTCGACAGGGCTAGGTTGGAGCTCCTACAATGAGCAGTTCTTC; j_gene: TRBJ2-1; v_gene: TRBV28; d_gene: TRBD1; abundance: many; len: 19
CDR3aa: CASSQDRGPYNEQFF; CDR3nt: TGTGCCAGCAGCCAGGACAGGGGGCCCTACAATGAGCAGTTCTTC; j_gene: TRBJ2-1; v_gene: TRBV6-1; d_gene: TRBD1; abundance: many; len: 15
CDR3aa: CASDVGGAYLETQYF; CDR3nt: TGTGCCAGTGACGTGGGGGGCGCATATTTAGAGACCCAGTACTTC; j_gene: TRBJ2-5; v_gene: TRBV28; d_gene: -; abundance: many; len: 15
CDR3aa: CASSVGQGYGYTF; CDR3nt: TGTGCCAGCAGCGTGGGACAGGGCTATGGCTACACCTTC; j_gene: TRBJ1-2; v_gene: TRBV9; d_gene: TRBD1; abundance: many; len: 13
CDR3aa: CASSDAASEWDTGELFF; CDR3nt: TGTGCCAGCAGCGACGCCGCGAGCGAGTGGGACACCGGGGAGCTGTTTTTT; j_gene: TRBJ2-2; v_gene: TRBV7-3; d_gene: -; abundance: few; len: 17
CDR3aa: CATSDLDCFYEQYF; CDR3nt: TGTGCCACCAGTGATTTGGACTGCTTCTACGAGCAGTACTTC; j_gene: TRBJ2-7; v_gene: TRBV24-1; d_gene: -; abundance: many; len: 14
CDR3aa: CASRNYVGGYYEQYF; CDR3nt: TGTGCCAGCAGGAACTACGTCGGAGGGTATTACGAGCAGTACTTC; j_gene: TRBJ2-7; v_gene: TRBV6-1; d_gene: -; abundance: many; len: 15
CDR3aa: CSARDPGSETQYF; CDR3nt: TGCAGTGCTAGAGACCCCGGATCTGAGACCCAGTACTTC; j_gene: TRBJ2-5; v_gene: TRBV20-1; d_gene: -; abundance: many; len: 13
CDR3aa: CASSPNAGDTEAFF; CDR3nt: TGTGCCAGCTCACCTAACGCAGGGGACACTGAAGCTTTCTTT; j_gene: TRBJ1-1; v_gene: TRBV18; d_gene: -; abundance: many; len: 14
CDR3aa: CASSQRDTTYNEQFF; CDR3nt: TGTGCCAGCAGTCAACGGGACACAACCTACAATGAGCAGTTCTTC; j_gene: TRBJ2-1; v_gene: TRBV6-4; d_gene: -; abundance: few; len: 15
CDR3aa: CASMASPDSPLHF; CDR3nt: TGTGCCAGCATGGCCAGTCCTGATTCACCCCTCCACTTT; j_gene: TRBJ1-6; v_gene: TRBV28; d_gene: -; abundance: many; len: 13
CDR3aa: CASSDDRFLTEAFF; CDR3nt: TGTGCCAGCAGCGATGACAGGTTTCTCACTGAAGCTTTCTTT; j_gene: TRBJ1-1; v_gene: TRBV27; d_gene: -; abundance: many; len: 14
CDR3aa: CASSVAVLNEQFF; CDR3nt: TGTGCCAGCAGCGTAGCCGTCCTGAATGAGCAGTTCTTC; j_gene: TRBJ2-1; v_gene: TRBV9; d_gene: -; abundance: many; len: 13
CDR3aa: CASSSWGGSSYEQYF; CDR3nt: TGTGCCAGCAGTTCGTGGGGCGGGAGCTCCTACGAGCAGTACTTC; j_gene: TRBJ2-7; v_gene: TRBV12-3/TRBV12-4; d_gene: TRBD2; abundance: few; len: 15